The entry below gives a single T cell receptor beta chain sequence along with its context. This record comes from a study of blood T cell repertoires in COVID-19. At the level of the study: T cells, B-cell-depleted T cells, or PBMCs provided the cDNA or gDNA that served as material.

Assay used: immunoSEQ multiplex PCR; TCRdb lists only in-frame clones, some missing. The data contain approximately 330,000 clones, 80% to 90% of them singletons. Germline V CDR1 and CDR2: SQVTM, ANQGSEA. Trimming took off 7 bases at V and 3 bases at J, with 21 bases between the two ends. The length of the CDR3 is 15 residues. Sequencing was done on a sample of PBMCs or T cells enriched from blood (not recorded which). This chain uses TRBV29-1 with TRBJ1-2, with D tentatively TRBD1 (6 bases). The receptor comes from a woman in her thirties or forties with acute COVID-19. CDR3 DNA: TGCAGCGCGGGAAAGGGACAAAAGCGCGACTATGGCTACACCTTC. Translating it yields CSAGKGQKRDYGYTF.